A single sample is the source of the 19 T cell receptor beta chains below, sequenced in a study of human T cells and chemical hapten exposure. One entry per CDR3 protein, called by TCRdb with MiXCR from the RACE reads. The sample includes 50,000 or so distinct CDR3 sequences, 9.9% seen only once; the top ten take 15% to 20%. Time point here: patch test 3, about 24 weeks after DPC sensitization. Sample treatment: therapeutic diphenylcyclopropenone sensitization with weekly scalp DPC. Sequencing used whole blood, obtained in connection with sensitization to the hapten diphenylcyclopropenone (DPC). These receptors all come from a woman aged 35 to 49 with alopecia areata. Some clones in this sample may be carry-over from other donors' samples.

This chain joins TRBV27 and TRBJ2-3; either TRBD1 or TRBD2 may fit D (6 bases each). The V end lost 2 bases, the J end lost 8 bases, and 20 bases lay between the germline ends. The length of the CDR3 is 16 residues. Germline lookup yields CDR1 MNHEY and CDR2 SMNVEV (reference sequence). This CDR3 reads CASSLQGRGGQSTQYF. The CDR3 DNA sequence: TGTGCCAGCAGTTTACAGGGGAGAGGGGGGCAGAGTACGCAGTATTTT.

This clonotype was seen repeatedly, ten times or more. This rearrangement joins TRBV7-6 to TRBJ2-4, with D possibly being TRBD1 or TRBD2 (5 bases each). V lost 5 bases and J lost 2, with 31 bases in between. The germline V gene encodes CDR1 SGHVS and CDR2 FNYEAQ. The CDR3 extends over 21 amino acids. The CDR3 sequence: CASSPFEGAGSLSITKNIQYF. The DNA of the CDR3 is TGTGCCAGCAGCCCCTTTGAAGGTGCAGGGAGTTTAAGTATTACCAAAAACATTCAGTACTTC.

This chain links TRBV7-6 with TRBJ2-1, with D hard to call. V lost 6 bases, J lost 10 bases, and 16 bases lay in between. Germline-derived CDR1 and CDR2 are SGHVS and FNYEAQ. This CDR3 contains 13 residues. The CDR3 loop is CASSRGTLGEQFF. In nucleotides, the CDR3 is TGTGCCAGCAGTCGTGGAACGTTGGGGGAGCAGTTCTTC. The entire variable domain, with the rest obtained from reference TRBV7-6 and TRBJ2-1, is as follows: GAGVSQSPRYKVTKRGQDVALRCDPISGHVSLYWYRQALGQGPEFLTYFNYEAQQDKSGLPNDRFSAERPEGSISTLTIQRTEQRDSAMYRCASSRGTLGEQFFGPGTRLTVL.

This clonotype was observed at least ten times. This chain uses TRBV6-2 or TRBV6-3 with TRBJ2-3; D is ambiguous. V was pared by 6 bases and J by 1 base, with 2 bases between. The CDR3 contains 11 residues. CDR1 is MNHEY and CDR2 is SVGEGT in the germline V gene. The CDR3 region is CASSRTDTQYF. The CDR3 coding sequence is TGTGCCAGCAGCCGCACAGATACGCAGTATTTT.

This clonotype turned up a few times. The V gene is TRBV10-3, the J gene TRBJ2-5; tentatively, D is TRBD2 (6 bases). In germline, CDR1 is ENHRY, CDR2 SYGVKD. V gave up 0 bases and J gave up 2 bases, with 10 bases separating them. The CDR3 loop spans 15 amino acids. CDR3 region: CAISESGGGQETQYF. DNA for the CDR3: TGTGCCATCAGTGAGTCCGGGGGAGGTCAAGAGACCCAGTACTTC.

This clonotype was counted between two and nine times. The chain employs TRBV20-1 and TRBJ1-1; 8 positions match TRBD1. CDR3 length equals 13 residues. V shed 5 bases and J 3 bases; nucleotides not matched to a gene: 5. Germline V gene lookup returns CDR1 DFQATT and CDR2 SNEGSKA (reference sequence). The chain's CDR3 is CSASKDRDTEAFF. The CDR3 nucleotides read TGCAGTGCTTCTAAGGACAGGGACACTGAAGCTTTCTTT.

This clonotype showed up many times. The chain joins TRBV5-4 to TRBJ2-1, with D tentatively TRBD1 (7 bases). This CDR3 is 13 amino acids long. Germline CDR1 reads SGHNT; CDR2 reads YYREEE (reference sequence). V shed 5 bases and J shed 5 bases, with 11 bases lying between them. CDR3 region: CASRRDSHNEQFF. The CDR3 bases are TGTGCCAGCAGGCGGGACAGCCACAATGAGCAGTTCTTC.

This clonotype was seen more than once but under ten times. The gene calls are TRBV28 and TRBJ2-3, with 13 positions matching TRBD2. J gave up 3 bases and V 5 bases, and 14 bases lay outside the gene matches. This CDR3 contains 19 residues. Germline values: CDR1 MDHEN, CDR2 SYDVKM. The DNA for the CDR3 is TGTGCCAGCAGTCCCCCCCCCACGGGACTAGCGGGGAGGACAGATACGCAGTATTTT. Protein: CASSPPPTGLAGRTDTQYF.

This clonotype was recorded a few times. V is TRBV7-2 and J is TRBJ1-6, with D hard to call. This CDR3 has 14 residues. Germline-derived CDR1 and CDR2 are SGHTA and FQGNSA. Trimming took off 3 bases at V and 9 bases at J, with 12 bases between the two ends. DNA of the CDR3: TGTGCCAGCAGCTTCGAGGGTCAGGCTTCACCCCTCCACTTT. This translates into CASSFEGQASPLHF.

The chain is built from TRBV2 and TRBJ2-7; the D is unclear. CDR1 is SNHLY, CDR2 FYNNEI, per germline. Trimming left V 6 bases short and J 2 bases short, with 8 bases between. The length of the CDR3 is 12 residues. The CDR3 loop is CASRPSAYEQYF. CDR3 coding DNA: TGTGCCAGCAGACCGTCGGCCTACGAGCAGTACTTC. The complete variable domain, with remaining parts taken from reference TRBV2 and TRBJ2-7, reads EPEVTQTPSHQVTQMGQEVILRCVPISNHLYFYWYRQILGQKVEFLVSFYNNEISEKSEIFDDQFSVERPDGSNFTLKIRSTKLEDSAMYFCASRPSAYEQYFGPGTRLTVT.

This clonotype was found many times. The chain recombines TRBV18 with TRBJ1-1; D unclear. The CDR3 consists of 14 residues. The germline gives CDR1 KGHSH, CDR2 LQKENI. Trimming took 0 bases from V and 6 from J, leaving 11 bases between them. CDR3 loop: CASSPPTRPPEAFF. The CDR3 DNA is TGTGCCAGCTCACCACCGACCCGCCCGCCTGAAGCTTTCTTT. Complete variable domain (other parts from reference TRBV18 and TRBJ1-1): NAGVMQNPRHLVRRRGQEARLRCSPMKGHSHVYWYRQLPEEGLKFMVYLQKENIIDESGMPKERFSAEFPKEGPSILRIQQVVRGDSAAYFCASSPPTRPPEAFFGQGTRLTVV.

The chain recombines TRBV20-1 with TRBJ2-1; TRBD2 aligns across 11 bases. Germline CDR1 DFQATT, CDR2 SNEGSKA (reference sequence). With 2 bases clipped from V and 5 bases from J, the junction kept 5 bases outside the gene matches. This CDR3 contains 15 residues. The CDR3 region is CSARQLAGADNEQFF. As DNA, the CDR3 is TGCAGTGCTAGACAACTAGCGGGGGCCGACAATGAGCAGTTCTTC.

In its sample, this clonotype was seen many times. This chain joins TRBV12-3 or TRBV12-4 and TRBJ2-4; maybe TRBD2 (5 bases). CDR3 size: 11 residues. Trimming removed 8 bases at V and 5 bases at J, with 7 bases between. CDR3 bases: TGTGCCAGCGGACTGGAAAACATTCAGTACTTC. Amino acid sequence: CASGLENIQYF.

The J gene is TRBJ1-4, the V gene TRBV11-2; no definite D call. V was shortened by 1 base and J by 0 bases, with 6 bases between the two germline ends. CDR3 length equals 15 residues. Germline CDR1 SGHAT, CDR2 FQNNGV. Here the CDR3 reads CASSLGDATNEKLFF. For the CDR3, the DNA is TGTGCCAGCAGCTTAGGAGACGCAACTAATGAAAAACTGTTTTTT.

This rearrangement joins TRBV7-3 to TRBJ2-2; D ambiguous. Germline V gene data show CDR1 as SGHTA and CDR2 as FQGTGA. Deletions cut 2 bases from V and 3 bases from J, with 7 bases between. This CDR3 comprises 14 residues. CDR3 loop: CASSLRADTGELFF. The DNA for the CDR3 is TGTGCCAGCAGCTTACGGGCAGACACCGGGGAGCTGTTTTTT.

Notes on this clonotype: A clone one base away is much larger, so this may be a read error. The J gene is TRBJ2-7, the V gene TRBV5-6; D uncertain. The germline V gene has CDR1 SGHDT and CDR2 YYEEEE. The CDR3 runs 11 residues. The CDR3 DNA follows: TGTGCCAGCAGCAACAGCTACGAGCGGTACTTC. This translates into CASSNSYERYF.

This clonotype was observed a few times. The gene calls are TRBV5-1 and TRBJ1-2, with a possible D match to TRBD1 (5 bases). V was cut by 3 bases and J by 5 bases, with 14 bases left in between. Germline CDR1 reads SGHRS; CDR2 reads YFSETQ. The CDR3 runs 14 residues. CDR3 loop: CASSSGRDSYGYTF. CDR3 nucleotides: TGCGCCAGCAGCTCTGGCAGGGACTCATATGGCTACACCTTC.

The chain carries TRBV12-5 and TRBJ1-1; TRBD1 aligns across 9 bases. J lost 2 bases, V lost 5 bases, and 9 bases had no gene match. Germline V gene data show CDR1 as LGHNT and CDR2 as FRNRAP. The CDR3 sequence is 16 residues long. The CDR3 protein is CASGPRTGEGNTEAFF. In DNA form, the CDR3 reads TGTGCTAGTGGTCCCCGGACAGGGGAGGGTAACACTGAAGCTTTCTTT.

There are a few counts of this clonotype. The V and J genes are TRBV7-6 and TRBJ2-1; maybe TRBD2 (6 bases). The CDR3 sequence is 13 residues long. The germline V and J ends were trimmed by 4 bases and 8 bases, with 12 bases remaining between them. Germline V gives CDR1 SGHVS, CDR2 FNYEAQ. As DNA, the CDR3 is TGTGCCAGCAGCTCCCAGGAGGGGTATGAGCAGTTCTTC. Translating it yields CASSSQEGYEQFF.